These 19 T cell receptor beta chains share one sample of origin, sequenced in a study of vaccination and CD4 T cells after COVID-19. The treatment was: roughly ten-day PBMC culture with coronavirus spike peptide pools or control peptides (ViraFEST assay). For these receptors, no antigen is known. Oncomine TCR Beta short-read sequencing was applied to DNA from cultured CD4+ T cells. From the PCR reads, TCRdb called clonotypes with MiXCR, one entry per CDR3 protein. This sample has roughly 16,000 distinct CDR3 sequences, with 45% to 65% found just once. This sample comprised cultured CD4+ T cells from blood, obtained after SARS-CoV-2 vaccination. The receptors come from a human donor with COVID-19.

The chain links TRBV6-1 to TRBJ2-2, with D unclear. The CDR3 contains 14 residues. V was shortened by 4 bases and J by 0 bases, with 6 bases between the two germline ends. The germline V gene encodes CDR1 MNHNS and CDR2 SASEGT. The CDR3 reads CASSASSNTGELFF. The CDR3 nucleotides read TGTGCCAGCAGTGCCTCATCGAACACCGGGGAGCTGTTTTTT.

This clonotype was seen a few times. The rearrangement joins TRBV7-8 to TRBJ2-6; the D is unclear. The CDR3 sequence is 20 residues long. V shed 6 bases and J shed 0 bases, with 24 bases lying between them. The V gene's germline CDR1 is SGHVS and CDR2 FQNEAQ. As DNA, the CDR3 is TGTGCCAGCAGGCTAAATCAAATAGTTCCCCGAGACTCTGGGGCCAACGTCCTGACTTTC. The encoded protein is CASRLNQIVPRDSGANVLTF. Using reference TRBV7-8 and TRBJ2-6 for the parts outside the CDR3, the full variable domain is GAGVSQSPRYKVAKRGQDVALRCDPISGHVSLFWYQQALGQGPEFLTYFQNEAQLDKSGLPSDRFFAERPEGSVSTLKIQRTQQEDSAVYLCASRLNQIVPRDSGANVLTFGAGSRLTVL.

The V call is TRBV7-3, the J call TRBJ2-2; unclear D gene. Trimming left V 5 bases short and J 6 bases short, with 13 bases between. This CDR3 region has 14 residues. CDR1 and CDR2 from the germline V gene are SGHTA and FQGTGA. CDR3 sequence reads: CASSPRLGPGELFF. The DNA for the CDR3 is TGTGCCAGCAGCCCTCGGTTAGGCCCCGGGGAGCTGTTTTTT.

There are a few counts of this clonotype. The rearrangement links TRBV6-4 to TRBJ1-5; possible D gene TRBD1, 6 bases. The CDR3 loop spans 16 amino acids. Germline CDR1 reads MRHNA; CDR2 reads SNTAGT. V dropped 5 bases and J dropped 7 bases, with 21 bases sitting between them. The CDR3 bases are TGTGCCAGCAGTCACGTTTCTACAGGGATCGGACAGCCCCAGCATTTT. As protein: CASSHVSTGIGQPQHF.

This clonotype was recorded a few times. This CDR3 reads CAWSPRGGAEAFF. The CDR3 DNA reads as TGTGCCTGGAGTCCACGGGGTGGGGCGGAAGCTTTCTTT. V is TRBV30 and J is TRBJ1-1, with D perhaps TRBD1 (5 bases). The germline V and J ends were trimmed by 2 bases and 8 bases, with 15 bases remaining between them. Germline V gene data show CDR1 as GTSNPN and CDR2 as SVGIG (reference sequence). The CDR3 is 13 residues long. Looking up the rest from reference TRBV30 and TRBJ1-1 gives the full variable domain: SQTIHQWPATLVQPVGSPLSLECTVEGTSNPNLYWYRQAAGRGLQLLFYSVGIGQISSEVPQNLSASRPQDRQFILSSKKLLLSDSGFYLCAWSPRGGAEAFFGQGTRLTVV.

The rearrangement uses TRBV7-2 and TRBJ2-1, with 11 nucleotides matching TRBD1. This CDR3 has 15 residues. The V gene's germline CDR1 is SGHTA and CDR2 FQGNSA. The V gene end was trimmed by 5 bases and the J gene end by 9 bases; junction bases not matched to a gene: 9. CDR3 DNA sequence: TGTGCCAGCAGCCTCTCCGGGACAGGGGGAACTGAGCAGTTCTTC. Its translation: CASSLSGTGGTEQFF.

The genes are TRBV2 and TRBJ1-5; D might be TRBD1 (5 bases). Germline CDR1 SNHLY, CDR2 FYNNEI. The CDR3 loop spans 16 amino acids. V shed 6 bases and J shed 7 bases, with 22 bases lying between them. The CDR3 spells CASRGNTATGGQPQHF. CDR3 DNA sequence: TGTGCCAGCAGGGGCAATACAGCTACAGGTGGGCAGCCCCAGCATTTT.

The DNA for the CDR3 is TGTGCCAGCAGGAGGGGCACCGGGGAGCTGTTTTTT. The encoded protein is CASRRGTGELFF. The rearrangement joins TRBV7-9 to TRBJ2-2; TRBD1 or TRBD2 may be the D gene (5 bases each). Germline V gives CDR1 SEHNR, CDR2 FQNEAQ (reference sequence). Trimming removed 6 bases from V and 4 bases from J, with 6 bases in between. The CDR3 contains 12 residues.

This clonotype was found once. V is TRBV6-1 and J is TRBJ2-7; maybe TRBD1 (6 bases). CDR3 size: 14 residues. V was shortened by 5 bases and J by 2 bases, with 13 bases between the two germline ends. Germline values: CDR1 MNHNS, CDR2 SASEGT. CDR3 in DNA: TGTGCCAGCAGTAAAGGGACACCTCCCTACGAGCAGTACTTC. Protein: CASSKGTPPYEQYF.

V usage is TRBV11-1 and J usage is TRBJ1-6, with TRBD1 matching over 8 bases. This CDR3 spans 17 amino acids. Germline-derived CDR1 and CDR2 are SGHAT and FQDESV (reference sequence). Trimming cost V 3 bases and J 7 bases; bases outside gene matches: 11. The CDR3 protein is CASSFFLPGQGNSPLHF. The CDR3 bases are TGTGCCAGCAGCTTTTTCCTTCCAGGACAGGGAAATTCACCCCTCCACTTT.

The chain uses TRBV19 and TRBJ1-1, with 7 positions matching TRBD1. Per the germline V gene, CDR1 is LNHDA and CDR2 is SQIVND (reference sequence). The CDR3 length is 16 residues. V was pared by 5 bases and J by 0 bases, with 9 bases of the junction left unmatched. CDR3 sequence: CASSVHRGGMNTEAFF. Written as DNA, the CDR3 is TGTGCCAGTAGTGTCCACAGGGGCGGGATGAACACTGAAGCTTTCTTT.

The J gene is TRBJ2-5, the V gene TRBV9; tentative D call: TRBD1 (6 bases). Germline V gives CDR1 SGDLS, CDR2 YYNGEE. V gave up 0 bases and J gave up 5 bases, with 17 bases separating them. There are 16 residues in the CDR3. CDR3 protein: CASSVEEIRGGETQYF. The CDR3 DNA reads as TGTGCCAGCAGCGTAGAAGAGATCAGGGGCGGGGAGACCCAGTACTTC.

The rearrangement joins TRBV7-2 to TRBJ2-4; the match to TRBD1 covers 10 bases. V was pared by 5 bases and J by 7 bases, with 5 bases of the junction left unmatched. In germline, CDR1 is SGHTA, CDR2 FQGNSA. The CDR3 extends over 14 amino acids. CDR3 protein: CASSMTGGQNIQYF. Here the CDR3 DNA reads TGTGCCAGCAGCATGACAGGGGGCCAGAACATTCAGTACTTC.

The gene calls are TRBV5-4 and TRBJ1-6, with a tentative D call TRBD1 (5 bases). The CDR3 loop spans 14 amino acids. The germline CDR1 and CDR2 sequences are SGHNT and YYREEE (reference sequence). The ends were cut back, 1 base at V and 6 bases at J, with 8 bases in the middle. CDR3 in DNA: TGTGCCAGCAGCTTGACAGGCTCTAATTCACCCCTCCACTTT. It encodes CASSLTGSNSPLHF.

Written as DNA, the CDR3 is TGCGCCAGCAGCCCGGGGACAGGGTTTTATGGCTACACCTTC. It yields the protein CASSPGTGFYGYTF. The chain links TRBV4-3 to TRBJ1-2, with TRBD1 matching 9 bases. The CDR3 length is 14 residues. Germline-derived CDR1 and CDR2 are LGHNA and YSLEER. J gave up 5 bases and V 4 bases, and 5 bases lay outside the gene matches.

This clonotype has more than one count but fewer than ten. The gene calls are TRBV6-1 and TRBJ2-5, with D possibly TRBD1 on 6 matching bases. CDR3 size: 17 residues. The germline V gene encodes CDR1 MNHNS and CDR2 SASEGT. Trimming pared 6 bases from V and 7 bases from J, leaving 27 bases between. CDR3 in DNA: TGTGCCAGCAGGCCGGAGAAGGGGTCAGGGGAGATTGGGACCCAGTACTTC. Translation gives CASRPEKGSGEIGTQYF.

J is TRBJ2-7 and V is TRBV19; TRBD1 matches 12 bases. CDR3 size: 14 residues. The ends lost 5 bases at V and 7 bases at J; junction bases unmatched: 6. Germline CDR1 LNHDA, CDR2 SQIVND (reference sequence). In DNA form, the CDR3 reads TGTGCCAGTAGTGTCCGGGACAGGGGGCTTGAGCAGTACTTC. It is translated as CASSVRDRGLEQYF.

The chain uses TRBV5-1 and TRBJ1-2, with 10 bases fitting TRBD1. V shed 1 base, J shed 6 bases, and the junction held 9 bases outside the gene matches. This CDR3 is built from 16 residues. CDR1 is SGHRS, CDR2 YFSETQ, per germline. CDR3 loop: CASSLQDRGSGHGYTF. CDR3 DNA sequence: TGCGCCAGCAGCTTGCAGGACAGGGGGAGTGGGCATGGCTACACCTTC.

This chain connects TRBV6-5 to TRBJ1-4; D gene ambiguous. The CDR3 has 14 residues. CDR1 is MNHEY and CDR2 is SVGAGI in the germline V gene. V lost 2 bases to trimming and J lost 8 bases, with 12 bases between them. The CDR3 DNA is TGTGCCAGCAGTTACGATATATTCGGGGAAAAACTGTTTTTT. It specifies CASSYDIFGEKLFF.